One sample yielded the 26 T cell receptor beta chains listed below, sequenced in a study of T cells in localized non-small cell lung cancer. Repertoires were generated with immunoSEQ multiplex PCR, while TCRdb's copy carries only in-frame clones and drops some. The sample has about 11,000 clones; just under 30% are singletons. The sequences come from lung tumor tissue, collected before any cancer treatment. Receptor source: a man aged 40-75 years with stage I lung adenocarcinoma.

This chain links TRBV6-8 with TRBJ1-1; maybe TRBD1 (6 bases). The V and J ends lost 10 bases and 4 bases respectively, with 13 bases between them. Germline CDR1 MNHGY, CDR2 SAAAGT. This CDR3 has 12 residues. The CDR3 DNA reads as TGTGCCACCTCGACAGGACCCACTGAAGCTTTCTTT. It codes for CATSTGPTEAFF.

This clone was observed a few times. This sequence joins TRBV6-8 and TRBJ2-1, with D possibly matching TRBD1 (6 bases). V was shortened by 5 bases and J by 7 bases, with 15 bases between the two germline ends. The CDR3 sequence is 14 residues long. The germline V gene encodes CDR1 MNHGY and CDR2 SAAAGT. The chain's CDR3 is CASSLQHRVNEQFF. For the CDR3, the DNA is TGTGCCAGCAGTCTCCAGCACAGGGTAAATGAGCAGTTCTTC.

This sequence joins TRBV6-8 and TRBJ2-7, with 8 bases fitting TRBD1. After removal of 5 bases from V and 7 bases from J, the junction contained 7 bases not matched to a gene. Germline-derived CDR1 and CDR2 are MNHGY and SAAAGT. The CDR3 totals 13 residues. The CDR3 bases are TGTGCCAGCAGTGTAGACAGGGGTGAAGAGCAGTACTTC. Its translation is CASSVDRGEEQYF.

The V gene is TRBV6-1, the J gene TRBJ1-5; D remains ambiguous. Germline V gene sequence: CDR1 MNHNS, CDR2 SASEGT. CDR3 length: 12 residues. Trimming shortened V by 1 base and J by 5 bases, and 3 bases separated the two germline ends. The CDR3 region is CASSEVYQPQHF. The CDR3 DNA reads as TGTGCCAGCAGTGAAGTTTATCAGCCCCAGCATTTT.

This clone occurred a few times. The gene calls are TRBV29-1 and TRBJ1-6; no clear D gene. CDR1 is SQVTM and CDR2 is ANQGSEA in the germline V gene. V lost 6 bases to trimming and J lost 6 bases, with 15 bases between them. This CDR3 has 14 amino acids. The CDR3 loop is CSVLEPGSNSPLHF. In DNA form, the CDR3 reads TGCAGCGTCCTCGAGCCAGGTTCTAATTCACCCCTCCACTTT.

The chain couples TRBV5-1 to TRBJ1-1; the D gene is possibly TRBD1 (5 bases). The CDR3 has 15 amino acids. The germline V and J ends were trimmed by 0 bases and 1 base, with 10 bases remaining between them. The germline V gene has CDR1 SGHRS and CDR2 YFSETQ. The DNA for the CDR3 is TGCGCCAGCAGCTTGGCAGGGCGGGAGAACACTGAAGCTTTCTTT. Its protein is CASSLAGRENTEAFF.

The V and J genes are TRBV9 and TRBJ1-2; perhaps TRBD1 as D (6 bases). V was cut by 6 bases and J by 1 base, with 25 bases left in between. Germline V gene data show CDR1 as SGDLS and CDR2 as YYNGEE. The CDR3 runs to 18 residues. In DNA, the CDR3 is TGTGCCAGCAAGGGGGTTGGACAGCCTACTACTCTTAACTATGGCTACACCTTC. The encoded protein is CASKGVGQPTTLNYGYTF.

This clone was observed a handful of times. The J gene is TRBJ2-5, the V gene TRBV10-3; D is uncertain. The CDR3 is 12 residues long. V lost 2 bases and J lost 3, with 4 bases in between. Germline CDR1 and CDR2: ENHRY and SYGVKD. The CDR3 bases are TGTGCCATCAGTGAGACGGAAGAGACCCAGTACTTC. It is translated as CAISETEETQYF.

The V and J genes are TRBV11-3 and TRBJ2-1; 8 bases are shared with TRBD2. Germline values: CDR1 SGHNT, CDR2 YENEEA. Germline trimming cut 3 bases from V and 8 bases from J; bases unmatched to any gene: 18. The CDR3 has 18 residues. The CDR3 DNA sequence: TGTGCCAGCAGCTTGGAAGGCGCCGGGGGGGCGACCTCTGATGAGCAGTTCTTC. Its translation is CASSLEGAGGATSDEQFF.

This clone has just a few counts. The V and J genes are TRBV6-8 and TRBJ1-3; D gene uncertain. The length of the CDR3 is 14 residues. CDR1 and CDR2 from the germline V gene are MNHGY and SAAAGT. V lost 4 bases to trimming and J lost 0 bases, with 7 bases between them. As DNA, the CDR3 is TGTGCCAGCAGTTCCTCCCTCTCTGGAAACACCATATATTTT. Encoded protein: CASSSSLSGNTIYF.

This chain uses TRBV11-3 with TRBJ2-3, with D unclear. The CDR3 has 14 amino acids. From germline, CDR1 is SGHNT and CDR2 YENEEA. Between the trimmed V and J ends, which lost 5 bases and 6 bases, there was a span of 15 bases. CDR3 sequence (DNA): TGTGCCAGCAGCCCCGTGAGTTATGAGGATACGCAGTATTTT. Protein product: CASSPVSYEDTQYF.

This sequence joins TRBV30 and TRBJ2-3; no clear D. The length of the CDR3 is 12 residues. The ends were cut back, 4 bases at V and 8 bases at J, with 13 bases in the middle. From germline, CDR1 is GTSNPN and CDR2 SVGIG (reference sequence). CDR3 region: CAWTSSSPTQYF. CDR3 DNA sequence: TGTGCCTGGACCTCTTCAAGTCCTACGCAGTATTTT.

The genes are TRBV30 and TRBJ1-2; 10 positions match TRBD1. This CDR3 has 14 residues. Trimming removed 8 bases from V and 8 bases from J; junction bases left unmatched: 14. Germline CDR1 GTSNPN, CDR2 SVGIG (reference sequence). The CDR3 coding sequence is TGTGCCGGCTTGACAGGGGGCGAAGTAGGAGGCTACACCTTC. Residues: CAGLTGGEVGGYTF.

The chain recombines TRBV10-2 with TRBJ1-1; D gene ambiguous. This CDR3 has 13 amino acids. Trimming shortened V by 0 bases and J by 4 bases, and 6 bases separated the two germline ends. CDR1 WSHSY and CDR2 SAAADI come from the germline V gene. Written as DNA, the CDR3 is TGCGCCAGCAGTGAGTCGTCCGTCACTGAAGCTTTCTTT. Encoded protein: CASSESSVTEAFF.

The chain combines TRBV29-1 with TRBJ1-2, with 8 nucleotides matching TRBD1. From germline, CDR1 is SQVTM and CDR2 ANQGSEA. This CDR3 has 12 amino acids. The CDR3 region is CSSGQENYGYTF. The CDR3 DNA reads TGCAGTTCGGGACAGGAGAACTATGGCTACACCTTC.

V usage is TRBV6-8 and J usage is TRBJ1-2, with 8 bases fitting TRBD1. Per the germline V gene, CDR1 is MNHGY and CDR2 is SAAAGT. V lost 5 bases, J lost 3 bases, and 11 bases stayed unmatched. This CDR3 spans 16 amino acids. The CDR3 loop reads CASSNQAGQGDYGYTF. DNA for the CDR3: TGTGCCAGCAGTAACCAAGCTGGACAGGGAGACTATGGCTACACCTTC.

V usage is TRBV19 and J usage is TRBJ1-2, with D uncertain. This CDR3 has 16 amino acids. Germline assignment: CDR1 LNHDA and CDR2 SQIVND (reference sequence). V dropped 3 bases and J dropped 0 bases, with 14 bases sitting between them. CDR3 in amino acids: CASSIAGGRSNYGYTF. DNA for the CDR3: TGTGCCAGTAGTATCGCCGGCGGCAGATCTAACTATGGCTACACCTTC.

The chain joins TRBV6-7 to TRBJ1-1; the D is unclear. TRBV6-7 is placed among ORFs of uncertain function. Trimming took off 1 base at V and 8 bases at J, with 5 bases between the two ends. The CDR3 runs to 11 residues. The CDR3 nucleotides are TGTGCCAGCAGTTACTACCGAGAAGCTTTCTTT. This sequence encodes CASSYYREAFF.

This clone was recorded many times. The V gene is TRBV6-8, the J gene TRBJ1-5, with D possibly TRBD1 on 5 matching bases. The CDR3 sequence is 13 residues long. The germline V gene encodes CDR1 MNHGY and CDR2 SAAAGT. Trimming cost V 9 bases and J 7 bases, with 16 bases left between them. Written as DNA, the CDR3 is TGTGCCAGTCTCAGGGAGGCGTGGCAGCCCCAGCATTTT. It yields the protein CASLREAWQPQHF.

The chain uses TRBV9 and TRBJ2-2; either TRBD1 or TRBD2 may fit D (5 bases each). Looked up from germline, CDR1 is SGDLS and CDR2 is YYNGEE. Deletions cut 0 bases from V and 3 bases from J, with 12 bases between. The CDR3 sequence is 16 residues long. The CDR3 sequence: CASSVGAGSYTGELFF. The CDR3 DNA is TGTGCCAGCAGCGTAGGGGCAGGGAGCTACACCGGGGAGCTGTTTTTT.

V is TRBV28 and J is TRBJ1-5, with a possible D match to TRBD1 (5 bases). Deletions cut 4 bases from V and 11 bases from J, with 24 bases between. The CDR3 is 16 residues long. Germline V gives CDR1 MDHEN, CDR2 SYDVKM. The CDR3 reads CASSCLGLECRWTQHF. DNA of the CDR3: TGTGCCAGCAGTTGTCTGGGACTTGAGTGCCGCTGGACCCAGCATTTT.

This clone was found a few times. The chain recombines TRBV11-3 with TRBJ2-2; D is possibly TRBD1 or TRBD2 (5 bases each). The ends were cut back, 5 bases at V and 4 bases at J, with 11 bases in the middle. This CDR3 has 14 amino acids. The V gene's germline CDR1 is SGHNT and CDR2 YENEEA. The CDR3 sequence is CASSPGRSTGELFF. CDR3 DNA: TGTGCCAGCAGCCCGGGACGTAGCACCGGGGAGCTGTTTTTT.

This clone was recorded a few times. The rearrangement uses TRBV30 and TRBJ1-2; weak D call: TRBD1 (6 bases). This CDR3 is built from 13 residues. Germline V gene sequence: CDR1 GTSNPN, CDR2 SVGIG (reference sequence). V was pared by 5 bases and J by 4 bases, with 14 bases between. The CDR3 protein is CAWLLRGTYGYTF. CDR3 bases: TGTGCCTGGCTCTTGAGGGGGACCTATGGCTACACCTTC. The complete variable domain, with remaining parts taken from reference TRBV30 and TRBJ1-2, reads SQTIHQWPATLVQPVGSPLSLECTVEGTSNPNLYWYRQAAGRGLQLLFYSVGIGQISSEVPQNLSASRPQDRQFILSSKKLLLSDSGFYLCAWLLRGTYGYTFGSGTRLTVV.

This clone came up a few times. The genes are TRBV11-3 and TRBJ1-6, with TRBD1 matching 7 bases. In germline, CDR1 is SGHNT, CDR2 YENEEA. The V gene end was trimmed by 6 bases and the J gene end by 7 bases; junction bases not matched to a gene: 12. The CDR3 loop spans 16 amino acids. CDR3 DNA: TGTGCCAGCAGGGCCCAGGGGGGAAGCCAAAATTCACCCCTCCACTTT. This codes for CASRAQGGSQNSPLHF.

In its sample, this clone was seen a few times. This sequence joins TRBV28 and TRBJ1-1; D gene unclear. V lost 6 bases and J lost 0, with 11 bases in between. CDR1 MDHEN and CDR2 SYDVKM come from the germline V gene. The CDR3 totals 14 residues. The CDR3 sequence: CASSYVVMNTEAFF. Written as DNA, the CDR3 is TGTGCCAGCAGCTACGTAGTTATGAACACTGAAGCTTTCTTT.

This chain joins TRBV18 and TRBJ2-3, with 8 positions matching TRBD1. The CDR3 length is 14 residues. Germline V gene sequence: CDR1 KGHSH, CDR2 LQKENI. The junction had 6 bases not matched to a gene; V was cut back by 6 bases and J by 4 bases. CDR3 nucleotide sequence: TGTGCCAGCTCCCAGGACAGGGCTCCAGATACGCAGTATTTT. Its translation: CASSQDRAPDTQYF.